The present entry profiles one T cell receptor (beta chain) with its context. The data are from a study of cytomegalovirus exposure and HLA in healthy donors. Both 60 Vbeta primers and 13 Jbeta primers went into the PCR. The protocol was immunoSEQ multiplex PCR, while the TCRdb copy is restricted to in-frame clones and leaves out a portion. This table has 100,000 to 150,000 clones, around 72% appearing once. V lost 5 bases and J lost 4; bases outside the gene matches: 5. CDR1 is SGHAT, CDR2 FQNNGV, per germline. There are 14 residues in the CDR3. The sequence was obtained from a man aged 30 to 45 in good health and CMV-seronegative. Sequencing used PBMCs. The chain carries TRBV11-2 and TRBJ2-3, with 8 bases fitting TRBD1. The CDR3 coding sequence is TGTGCCAGCAGCCCGCGGACAGGGCCAGATACGCAGTATTTT. Translation gives CASSPRTGPDTQYF.